The next 8 T cell receptor beta chains were all read from a single sample in a study of blood T cell repertoires in COVID-19 (dated by TCRdb to 2020 to 2022). Receptor libraries were prepared by the immunoSEQ multiplex PCR assay. TCRdb retrieved this table from immuneACCESS and kept in-frame rearrangements only. Not all clones are present; in checked studies, unresolved V genes account for under half, and no reason is known for the remainder. The sample records roughly 300,000 clones, 92% of which are singletons. Of the sample, around a sixth is held by the ten largest clones. Input material: PBMCs or T cells enriched from blood (not recorded which). The receptor source for this set is a woman aged 25 to 39 who had recovered from COVID-19.

This chain links TRBV5-1 with TRBJ2-5, with 9 nucleotides matching TRBD2. J gave up 3 bases and V 4 bases, and 10 bases lay outside the gene matches. Germline V lookup: CDR1 SGHRS, CDR2 YFSETQ. The CDR3 contains 16 residues. The CDR3 spells CASSGVLAGLKETQYF. As DNA, the CDR3 is TGCGCCAGCAGCGGAGTACTAGCGGGTCTCAAAGAGACCCAGTACTTC.

With respect to this clone: The same CDR3 can be traced to other DNA sequences in this sample. The J gene is TRBJ2-1, the V gene TRBV5-1; 7 bases map to TRBD2. The CDR3 is 16 residues long. From germline, CDR1 is SGHRS and CDR2 YFSETQ. V lost 0 bases and J lost 1; bases outside the gene matches: 4. The CDR3 loop reads CASSLVAGESYNEQFF. CDR3 nucleotides: TGCGCCAGCAGCTTGGTCGCGGGAGAGTCCTACAATGAGCAGTTCTTC.

The chain joins TRBV5-4 to TRBJ1-1; D unresolved. The germline V gene encodes CDR1 SGHNT and CDR2 YYREEE (reference sequence). V was pared by 2 bases and J by 3 bases, with 11 bases between. The CDR3 totals 14 residues. CDR3 nucleotide sequence: TGTGCCAGCAGCTTCGGGGTTAGCGACACTGAAGCTTTCTTT. Translating gives CASSFGVSDTEAFF.

V gene TRBV9 combines with J gene TRBJ1-4, with 9 bases identical to TRBD1. The germline V gene encodes CDR1 SGDLS and CDR2 YYNGEE. CDR3 length equals 14 residues. The V and J ends lost 1 base and 6 bases, in that order; junction bases with no gene match: 1. The CDR3 sequence is CASSVRQGDEKLFF. CDR3 nucleotide sequence: TGTGCCAGCAGCGTACGACAGGGGGATGAAAAACTGTTTTTT.

V and J are TRBV7-2 and TRBJ2-3; D perhaps matches TRBD2 (6 bases). The CDR3 consists of 13 residues. V lost 6 bases and J 4 bases, leaving 11 bases between the germline ends. CDR1 SGHTA and CDR2 FQGNSA come from the germline V gene. The CDR3 loop is CASRVGGADTQYF. Written as DNA, the CDR3 is TGTGCCAGCAGAGTGGGAGGAGCAGATACGCAGTATTTT.

This clone was observed once. This chain uses TRBV6-1 with TRBJ1-5, with a tentative D call TRBD1 (5 bases). The CDR3 consists of 15 residues. V shed 2 bases and J shed 8 bases, with 16 bases lying between them. Germline V gene lookup returns CDR1 MNHNS and CDR2 SASEGT. DNA for the CDR3: TGTGCCAGCAGTGAACTGGGGACTCCCGTAGAGCCCCAGCATTTT. Amino acid sequence: CASSELGTPVEPQHF.

This rearrangement joins TRBV18 to TRBJ1-1; maybe TRBD1 (6 bases). V gave up 2 bases and J gave up 3 bases, with 19 bases separating them. Looked up from germline, CDR1 is KGHSH and CDR2 is LQKENI. This CDR3 is built from 17 residues. CDR3 DNA: TGTGCCAGCTCACCATCTTTGACAGGTTTTGAGGACACTGAAGCTTTCTTT. Translation gives CASSPSLTGFEDTEAFF.

The CDR3 nucleotides are TGCGCCAGCAGCTCCTCTAGCGGGAGGGCTATATGGCCCGGGGAGCTGTTTTTT. Protein: CASSSSSGRAIWPGELFF. This sequence joins TRBV5-1 and TRBJ2-2; 12 positions match TRBD2. Germline assignment: CDR1 SGHRS and CDR2 YFSETQ. CDR3 length: 18 residues. The junction had 12 bases not matched to a gene; V was cut back by 3 bases and J by 6 bases. The whole variable domain, remainder taken from reference TRBV5-1 and TRBJ2-2, is KAGVTQTPRYLIKTRGQQVTLSCSPISGHRSVSWYQQTPGQGLQFLFEYFSETQRNKGNFPGRFSGRQFSNSRSEMNVSTLELGDSALYLCASSSSSGRAIWPGELFFGEGSRLTVL.